The 29 T cell receptor beta chains below all came from one sample that was sequenced in a study of a mutant IDH1 vaccine in newly diagnosed glioma. Their recognized antigens are unknown. Described time point: week 23, last vaccination. Alongside topical imiquimod, each dose of vaccine comprised 300 ug of mutant IDH1 20-mer peptide. This table comes from immunoSEQ multiplex PCR, and its TCRdb copy is limited to in-frame clones, with some not included. Found here are more than 55,000 clones, 81% of them singletons; the top ten hold about 8.8%. Specimen: PBMCs, collected from a glioma patient whose treatment included an IDH1 peptide vaccine. Receptor source: a woman aged 40 to 55 with glioma. Some clones in this sample may be carry-over from other donors' samples.

A few counts support this clone. The genes are TRBV9 and TRBJ1-5; no definite D call. Germline lookup yields CDR1 SGDLS and CDR2 YYNGEE. The CDR3 loop spans 13 amino acids. Trimming removed 0 bases at V and 4 bases at J, with 5 bases between. CDR3 DNA: TGTGCCAGCAGCGTAGACCTGAATCAGCCCCAGCATTTT. It encodes CASSVDLNQPQHF.

By share, this clone counts as medium-sized (0.01 to 0.1%). The chain is built from TRBV10-2 and TRBJ1-5, with D uncertain. The CDR3 runs 13 residues. The germline V gene encodes CDR1 WSHSY and CDR2 SAAADI. The V and J ends lost 3 bases and 6 bases respectively, with 9 bases between them. The CDR3 coding sequence is TGCGCCAGCAGTGAAGAGGGCATTCAGCCCCAGCATTTT. As protein: CASSEEGIQPQHF.

The J gene is TRBJ2-3, the V gene TRBV5-1; D is unresolved. CDR3 length: 14 amino acids. CDR1 is SGHRS, CDR2 YFSETQ, per germline. Trimming removed 7 bases from V and 0 bases from J, with 12 bases in between. CDR3 protein: CASAPQRSTDTQYF. Written as DNA, the CDR3 is TGCGCCAGCGCACCTCAAAGAAGCACAGATACGCAGTATTTT.

This clone is a singleton in its sample. V is TRBV10-3 and J is TRBJ2-5; 8 positions match TRBD1. Germline V gives CDR1 ENHRY, CDR2 SYGVKD. The J segment lost 4 bases and the V segment lost 6 bases, leaving 4 bases of the junction unmatched. The CDR3 totals 13 residues. The CDR3, as DNA: TGTGCCATCAGGACAGGGGTGGGAGAGACCCAGTACTTC. Protein product: CAIRTGVGETQYF.

This sequence joins TRBV5-6 and TRBJ2-2; D not certain. The V end lost 5 bases, the J end lost 9 bases, and 11 bases lay between the germline ends. Germline CDR1 is SGHDT and CDR2 is YYEEEE. The CDR3 length is 12 residues. CDR3 sequence reads: CASSRPDRELFF. CDR3 DNA: TGTGCCAGCAGTCGGCCTGATCGGGAGCTGTTTTTT.

This chain joins TRBV4-1 and TRBJ1-5; weak D call: TRBD1 (5 bases). The germline V gene has CDR1 MGHRA and CDR2 YSYEKL. CDR3 length: 13 residues. V lost 0 bases, J lost 6 bases, and 6 bases lay in between. CDR3 sequence (DNA): TGCGCCAGCAGCCAAGAAGGGGTTCAGCCCCAGCATTTT. Its protein is CASSQEGVQPQHF.

This chain links TRBV9 with TRBJ1-2; maybe TRBD1 (5 bases). The CDR3 spans 15 residues. V was cut by 3 bases and J by 6 bases, with 18 bases left in between. Germline V gene data show CDR1 as SGDLS and CDR2 as YYNGEE. CDR3 DNA: TGTGCCAGCAGCGCCTCAGCGGCTGGGGCAGATGGCTACACCTTC. Protein: CASSASAAGADGYTF.

The rearrangement links TRBV30 to TRBJ1-2; 8 bases fit TRBD1. After removal of 5 bases from V and 7 bases from J, the junction contained 12 bases not matched to a gene. The CDR3 contains 14 residues. Germline assignment: CDR1 GTSNPN and CDR2 SVGIG (reference sequence). The CDR3 protein is CAWAGDRFLRGYTF. CDR3 DNA sequence: TGTGCCTGGGCCGGGGACAGGTTCCTCCGTGGCTACACCTTC. Using reference TRBV30 and TRBJ1-2 for the parts outside the CDR3, the full variable domain is SQTIHQWPATLVQPVGSPLSLECTVEGTSNPNLYWYRQAAGRGLQLLFYSVGIGQISSEVPQNLSASRPQDRQFILSSKKLLLSDSGFYLCAWAGDRFLRGYTFGSGTRLTVV.

The gene calls are TRBV15 and TRBJ1-3, with D possibly being TRBD1 (6 bases). The germline V gene encodes CDR1 LNHNV and CDR2 YYDKDF (reference sequence). Deletions cut 3 bases from V and 0 bases from J, with 9 bases between. The CDR3 length is 15 residues. The CDR3 DNA follows: TGTGCCACCAGCAGTACAGGGTCCTCTGGAAACACCATATATTTT. It translates to CATSSTGSSGNTIYF.

The chain carries TRBV29-1 and TRBJ2-1; TRBD1 matches 10 bases. This CDR3 comprises 16 residues. With V trimmed by 4 bases and J by 2 bases, 8 bases remained unmatched. Germline V gives CDR1 SQVTM, CDR2 ANQGSEA. The CDR3: CSVGDRGGLTYNEQFF. CDR3 in DNA: TGCAGCGTTGGGGACAGGGGCGGCCTCACCTACAATGAGCAGTTCTTC.

The chain links TRBV6-5 to TRBJ2-7; D is uncertain. The germline V and J ends were trimmed by 4 bases and 0 bases, with 7 bases remaining between them. Per germline, CDR1 MNHEY and CDR2 SVGAGI. CDR3 length: 13 residues. This chain's CDR3 is CASSLAGSYEQYF. In nucleotides, the CDR3 is TGTGCCAGCAGTTTGGCCGGCTCCTACGAGCAGTACTTC.

V is TRBV15 and J is TRBJ2-5, with 10 bases that match TRBD2. This CDR3 region has 18 residues. Germline lookup yields CDR1 LNHNV and CDR2 YYDKDF (reference sequence). The junction had 13 bases not matched to a gene; V was cut back by 0 bases and J by 6 bases. In nucleotides, the CDR3 is TGTGCCACCAGCAGAGATTCCAGCGGGGGGGCCTGGGTCAAGACCCAGTACTTC. It specifies CATSRDSSGGAWVKTQYF.

The chain joins TRBV29-1 to TRBJ2-3; D gene uncertain. The CDR3 is 12 amino acids. The germline V and J ends were trimmed by 7 bases and 2 bases, with 10 bases remaining between them. Germline assignment: CDR1 SQVTM and CDR2 ANQGSEA. CDR3 nucleotide sequence: TGCAGCGAAAAGACTTTCACAGATACGCAGTATTTT. It translates to CSEKTFTDTQYF.

The CDR3 loop reads CAISVSGQGSSYEQYF. In DNA, the CDR3 is TGTGCCATCAGTGTGTCGGGCCAGGGCAGTTCCTACGAGCAGTACTTC. The rearrangement uses TRBV10-3 and TRBJ2-5; maybe TRBD1 (5 bases). The J call may be in error: the DNA end matches TRBJ2-7 better. The CDR3 is 16 residues long. The germline gives CDR1 ENHRY, CDR2 SYGVKD.

This clone was seen once. In nucleotides, the CDR3 is TGTGCCAGCAGCTTGAAGGGGGATCAGCCCCAGCATTTT. Translating it yields CASSLKGDQPQHF. The genes are TRBV5-6 and TRBJ1-5, with D perhaps TRBD1 (6 bases). This CDR3 has 13 residues. Germline V gene lookup returns CDR1 SGHDT and CDR2 YYEEEE. The V and J ends lost 1 base and 5 bases respectively, with 7 bases between them.

This clone appeared a few times. The rearrangement joins TRBV7-2 to TRBJ1-2; possible D gene TRBD1, 6 bases. The germline gives CDR1 SGHTA, CDR2 FQGNSA. V was pared by 6 bases and J by 2 bases, with 13 bases between. The CDR3 totals 14 residues. CDR3 bases: TGTGCCAGCAGACAGGGTCCGGGAAACTATGGCTACACCTTC. Its translation is CASRQGPGNYGYTF.

This chain connects TRBV6-5 to TRBJ2-7; D unclear. There are 12 residues in the CDR3. CDR1 is MNHEY and CDR2 is SVGAGI in the germline V gene. Trimming left V 7 bases short and J 2 bases short, with 9 bases between. CDR3 coding DNA: TGTGCCAGCATGGAGCGTCCCTACGAGCAGTACTTC. Protein product: CASMERPYEQYF.

This clone counts as medium-sized. V and J are TRBV2 and TRBJ1-5, with a tentative D call TRBD1 (6 bases). Per germline, CDR1 SNHLY and CDR2 FYNNEI. V was pared by 7 bases and J by 9 bases, with 16 bases between. CDR3 length: 13 amino acids. The CDR3 DNA reads as TGTGCCAGCAATTCGGACAGAGCAAGGCCCCAGCATTTT. Protein product: CASNSDRARPQHF. The full variable domain, with the rest looked up from reference TRBV2 and TRBJ1-5, is EPEVTQTPSHQVTQMGQEVILRCVPISNHLYFYWYRQILGQKVEFLVSFYNNEISEKSEIFDDQFSVERPDGSNFTLKIRSTKLEDSAMYFCASNSDRARPQHFGDGTRLSIL.

J is TRBJ2-2 and V is TRBV4-1; 10 nucleotides line up with TRBD2. CDR1 MGHRA and CDR2 YSYEKL come from the germline V gene. The J segment lost 8 bases and the V segment lost 0 bases, leaving 6 bases of the junction unmatched. The CDR3 covers 16 residues. CDR3 in DNA: TGCGCCAGCAGCCAAGATCCAGCGGGGGGGTTTGGGGAGCTGTTTTTT. Translating it yields CASSQDPAGGFGELFF.

This clone appeared once. This chain connects TRBV30 to TRBJ2-5, with unresolved D. Germline CDR1 GTSNPN, CDR2 SVGIG (reference sequence). There are 11 residues in the CDR3. The germline V and J ends were trimmed by 3 bases and 5 bases, with 7 bases remaining between them. The CDR3 region is CAWSSGETQYF. CDR3 nucleotides: TGTGCCTGGAGCTCCGGCGAGACCCAGTACTTC.

This chain uses TRBV30 with TRBJ2-7; D not certain. Trimming took 0 bases from V and 4 from J, leaving 22 bases between them. This CDR3 is 17 amino acids long. Germline CDR1 GTSNPN, CDR2 SVGIG (reference sequence). CDR3: CAWSVLIRVPGSYEQYF. Here the CDR3 DNA reads TGTGCCTGGAGTGTACTTATCCGGGTCCCGGGCAGTTACGAGCAGTACTTC.

The chain combines TRBV5-8 with TRBJ2-7; 9 bases are shared with TRBD2. V was clipped by 3 bases and J by 7 bases; unmatched bases: 23. The CDR3 length is 19 residues. Germline CDR1 reads SGHTS; CDR2 reads YDEGEE. The CDR3 is CASSYPQGFLRAGGEEQYF. The CDR3, as DNA: TGTGCCAGCAGCTACCCACAGGGATTCCTAAGGGCGGGGGGGGAGGAGCAGTACTTC. Full variable domain (remainder filled in from reference TRBV5-8 and TRBJ2-7): EAGVTQSPTHLIKTRGQQATLRCSPISGHTSVYWYQQALGLGLQFLLWYDEGEERNRGNFPPRFSGRQFPNYSSELNVNALELEDSALYLCASSYPQGFLRAGGEEQYFGPGTRLTVT.

V is TRBV5-1 and J is TRBJ2-3; 13 bases line up with TRBD2. This CDR3 spans 17 amino acids. Germline CDR1 and CDR2: SGHRS and YFSETQ. V lost 0 bases and J lost 5; bases outside the gene matches: 6. In DNA, the CDR3 is TGCGCCAGCAGCTTGGGACTAGCGGGGGGAAGTGTAGATACGCAGTATTTT. It encodes CASSLGLAGGSVDTQYF.

This clone turned up a few times. The chain joins TRBV7-8 to TRBJ2-1; 8 bases agree with TRBD2. Germline-derived CDR1 and CDR2 are SGHVS and FQNEAQ. The V and J ends lost 5 bases and 6 bases, in that order; junction bases with no gene match: 0. CDR3 length: 12 residues. CDR3 DNA sequence: TGTGCCAGCAGCCGGGGGGGCAATGAGCAGTTCTTC. It yields the protein CASSRGGNEQFF.

This clone has more than one count but fewer than ten. This chain uses TRBV14 with TRBJ2-1; D gene unclear. Looked up from germline, CDR1 is SGHDN and CDR2 is FVKESK. This CDR3 spans 15 amino acids. With 0 bases removed from V and 9 bases from J, the gap between germline ends came to 15 bases. DNA for the CDR3: TGTGCCAGCAGCCAAGATCCCCCTGGTAAGGGTGAGCAGTTCTTC. This codes for CASSQDPPGKGEQFF.

The chain links TRBV10-3 to TRBJ2-1; D may be TRBD2 (5 bases). There are 10 residues in the CDR3. V was trimmed by 8 bases and J by 10 bases, leaving 9 bases between them. Germline CDR1 is ENHRY and CDR2 is SYGVKD. The CDR3, as DNA: TGTGCCATCGGAGGTGGGGAGCAGTTCTTC. Protein sequence: CAIGGGEQFF.

The chain couples TRBV4-3 to TRBJ2-7; 11 positions match TRBD1. Germline-derived CDR1 and CDR2 are LGHNA and YSLEER. CDR3 size: 18 residues. Germline trimming cut 3 bases from V and 0 bases from J; bases unmatched to any gene: 10. For the CDR3, the DNA is TGCGCCAGCAGCCAGAGGAGCCCCGGGACAGGGGGCTCCTACGAGCAGTACTTC. This codes for CASSQRSPGTGGSYEQYF.

The gene calls are TRBV5-1 and TRBJ2-7, with 10 bases matching TRBD2. Unmatched junction bases numbered 5, after V lost 3 bases and J lost 2 bases. Per germline, CDR1 SGHRS and CDR2 YFSETQ. The CDR3 consists of 15 residues. CDR3 residues: CASSWGLATTYEQYF. The CDR3 DNA reads as TGCGCCAGCAGCTGGGGACTAGCGACTACCTACGAGCAGTACTTC.

The CDR3 reads CASSLKFPIPGLRSTYEQYF. The DNA of the CDR3 is TGTGCCAGTAGTTTAAAGTTCCCCATTCCGGGACTCAGGTCGACCTACGAGCAGTACTTC. The chain has TRBV19 and TRBJ2-7; weak D call: TRBD2 (6 bases). The CDR3 loop spans 20 amino acids. The germline CDR1 and CDR2 sequences are LNHDA and SQIVND (reference sequence). V gave up 5 bases and J gave up 2 bases, with 31 bases separating them.